This T cell receptor beta chain emerged from a study of blood T cell repertoires in COVID-19. Study summary: Acute-phase and convalescent COVID-19 samples originated in the United States, Italy and Spain. PBMCs, B-cell-depleted T cells, or T cells were the source of the cDNA or gDNA that made up the material.

This clone showed up just once. CDR3 length equals 15 residues. Germline CDR1 and CDR2: KGHDR and SFDVKD. V lost 5 bases, J lost 0 bases, and 4 bases stayed unmatched. How the authors handled the data: Reference gene primer amplification gave estimated nucleated cell counts. The protocol was immunoSEQ multiplex PCR, while the TCRdb copy is restricted to in-frame clones and leaves out a portion. V and J calls and clone size are as listed in that table; D and trimming were resolved from the DNA. This sample carries approximately 250,000 clones, 65% to 85% of them seen once, and the ten largest clones take about 1.5%.

The V gene is TRBV24-1, the J gene TRBJ2-5, with 8 bases lining up with TRBD1. This receptor was taken from a woman in her forties who had recovered from COVID-19. Sequencing was carried out using peripheral blood. As DNA, the CDR3 is TGTGCCACCAGTGTTAGGACAGGGTACCAAGAGACCCAGTACTTC. Translation: CATSVRTGYQETQYF.